The 22 T cell receptor beta chains presented below share a single source sample, sequenced in a study of T cell responses to AZD1222 COVID-19 vaccine. Data came from immunoSEQ multiplex PCR; TCRdb stores just in-frame clones and leaves some out. Seen here are 90,000 to 100,000 clones, around nine tenths observed once, and the top ten hold about 12%. The material sequenced was peripheral blood, taken 28 days after the second AZD1222 dose. The receptors were gathered from an adult who received the AZD1222 COVID-19 vaccine.

The V and J genes are TRBV4-2 and TRBJ1-3; possibly TRBD1 for D (5 bases). With 1 base removed from V and 2 bases from J, the gap between germline ends came to 9 bases. The CDR3 sequence is 15 residues long. Germline V CDR1 and CDR2: LGHNA, YNFKEQ. The CDR3: CASSQGAGAGNTIYF. CDR3 nucleotide sequence: TGTGCCAGCAGCCAAGGAGCGGGGGCTGGAAACACCATATATTTT.

The chain employs TRBV6-5 and TRBJ2-4; no clear D. With 10 bases removed from V and 6 bases from J, the gap between germline ends came to 10 bases. The CDR3 has 11 amino acids. Germline V gene sequence: CDR1 MNHEY, CDR2 SVGAGI. CDR3 loop: CAIRRLNIQYF. The CDR3 nucleotides are TGTGCCATCCGCCGACTAAACATTCAGTACTTC.

The V call is TRBV6-5, the J call TRBJ1-2, with D hard to call. The germline gives CDR1 MNHEY, CDR2 SVGAGI. This CDR3 comprises 13 residues. V was cut by 2 bases and J by 4 bases, with 8 bases left in between. The CDR3 sequence: CASSYGQVYGYTF. The CDR3, as DNA: TGTGCCAGCAGTTACGGGCAGGTCTATGGCTACACCTTC.

V and J are TRBV21-1 and TRBJ1-6; the table calls TRBD1, which could not be checked here. TRBV21-1 is flagged as a pseudogene. This CDR3 contains 14 residues. The CDR3 DNA reads TGTGCCAGCAGACAGGGCAAGTATAATTCACCCCTCCACTTT. Amino acids: CASRQGKYNSPLHF.

The chain carries TRBV7-8 and TRBJ2-2; 8 nucleotides line up with TRBD2. This CDR3 has 15 amino acids. CDR1 and CDR2 (germline): SGHVS, FQNEAQ. V shed 6 bases and J 5 bases; nucleotides not matched to a gene: 8. The CDR3 sequence: CASRSRGALTGELFF. The CDR3 DNA reads TGTGCCAGCAGGTCGCGGGGGGCTTTAACCGGGGAGCTGTTTTTT.

V usage is TRBV5-4 and J usage is TRBJ2-5, with TRBD2 identical over 9 bases. From germline, CDR1 is SGHNT and CDR2 YYREEE (reference sequence). This CDR3 has 15 residues. Trimming at V came to 3 bases and at J to 5 bases, leaving 8 bases not matched to a gene. The CDR3: CASSSRLAEGETQYF. The CDR3 nucleotides read TGTGCCAGCAGCTCCCGACTAGCGGAGGGGGAGACCCAGTACTTC.

The chain combines TRBV29-1 with TRBJ2-1; weak D call: TRBD2 (5 bases). CDR3 length equals 12 residues. In germline, CDR1 is SQVTM, CDR2 ANQGSEA. Trimming left V 6 bases short and J 2 bases short, with 8 bases between. Here the CDR3 reads CSVVGAYNEQFF. In nucleotides, the CDR3 is TGCAGCGTGGTGGGAGCCTACAATGAGCAGTTCTTC.

This chain uses TRBV6-2 or TRBV6-3 with TRBJ2-3, with D perhaps matching TRBD2 (5 bases). With 6 bases removed from V and 0 bases from J, the gap between germline ends came to 13 bases. The CDR3 totals 15 residues. CDR1 and CDR2 from the germline V gene are MNHEY and SVGEGT. CDR3 loop: CASSEDWQSTDTQYF. CDR3 nucleotides: TGTGCCAGCAGCGAGGACTGGCAGAGCACAGATACGCAGTATTTT.

The chain combines TRBV27 with TRBJ2-7; perhaps TRBD2 as D (6 bases). Trimming stripped 1 base from V and 7 bases from J, with 20 bases between. The CDR3 length is 16 residues. Germline V gene sequence: CDR1 MNHEY, CDR2 SMNVEV (reference sequence). The CDR3 sequence is CASSLFNSPGLSEQYF. As DNA, the CDR3 is TGTGCCAGCAGTTTATTCAACTCCCCGGGACTTTCGGAGCAGTACTTC.

The J gene is TRBJ1-4, the V gene TRBV19, with D possibly being TRBD1 (6 bases). Germline loops: CDR1 LNHDA, CDR2 SQIVND (reference sequence). The V and J ends lost 1 base and 5 bases respectively, with 11 bases between them. This CDR3 region has 15 residues. The DNA for the CDR3 is TGTGCCAGTAGTATAGTGACAGGTGGAAATGAAAAACTGTTTTTT. It codes for CASSIVTGGNEKLFF. The full variable domain, in which reference TRBV19 and TRBJ1-4 provide the parts outside the CDR3, is DGGITQSPKYLFRKEGQNVTLSCEQNLNHDAMYWYRQDPGQGLRLIYYSQIVNDFQKGDIAEGYSVSREKKESFPLTVTSAQKNPTAFYLCASSIVTGGNEKLFFGSGTQLSVL.

This clone has just one count. The CDR3 reads CASSRKLQGTEAFF. The CDR3 region has the DNA TGTGCCAGCAGTAGAAAACTTCAAGGGACTGAAGCTTTCTTT. The V and J genes are TRBV2 and TRBJ1-1; D uncertain. CDR3 length equals 14 residues. The V and J ends lost 5 bases and 5 bases respectively, with 15 bases between them. Per germline, CDR1 SNHLY and CDR2 FYNNEI.

This clone was picked up one time. V is TRBV6-2 or TRBV6-3 and J is TRBJ1-4, with 8 bases lining up with TRBD1. The V gene end was trimmed by 5 bases and the J gene end by 5 bases; junction bases not matched to a gene: 7. CDR3 length: 15 amino acids. Germline V gene lookup returns CDR1 MNHEY and CDR2 SVGEGT. CDR3 sequence reads: CASSNNRGSNEKLFF. The DNA for the CDR3 is TGTGCCAGCAGTAACAACAGGGGGTCGAATGAAAAACTGTTTTTT.

To note about this clone: Other DNA sequences within the sample encode an identical CDR3. CDR3 loop: CASSLDSNYGYTF. Written as DNA, the CDR3 is TGTGCCAGCAGCTTGGACAGTAACTATGGCTACACCTTC. The V and J genes are TRBV7-3 and TRBJ1-2; the D gene is possibly TRBD1 (6 bases). The CDR3 has 13 residues. CDR1 and CDR2 (germline): SGHTA, FQGTGA. V was cut by 3 bases and J by 1 base, with 6 bases left in between. Based on the CDR3 plus reference TRBV7-3 and TRBJ1-2, the full variable domain is GAGVSQTPSNKVTEKGKYVELRCDPISGHTALYWYRQSLGQGPEFLIYFQGTGAADDSGLPNDRFFAVRPEGSVSTLKIQRTERGDSAVYLCASSLDSNYGYTFGSGTRLTVV.

This clone was found once. The V gene is TRBV18, the J gene TRBJ1-2, with 7 positions matching TRBD1. CDR1 and CDR2 from the germline V gene are KGHSH and LQKENI. The CDR3 contains 13 residues. The trim removed 3 bases at V and 8 bases at J, leaving 6 bases unmatched. The CDR3 coding sequence is TGTGCCAGCTCACCCGGACAGGACGACGGCTACACCTTC. This translates into CASSPGQDDGYTF.

V gene TRBV11-3 combines with J gene TRBJ2-7; either TRBD1 or TRBD2 may fit D (5 bases each). Germline CDR1 reads SGHNT; CDR2 reads YENEEA. There are 15 residues in the CDR3. Trimming pared 1 base from V and 6 bases from J, leaving 16 bases between. Written as DNA, the CDR3 is TGTGCCAGCAGCTTAGGGGGGTCTGGGCGGTTCGAGCAGTACTTC. This translates into CASSLGGSGRFEQYF.

The V call is TRBV19, the J call TRBJ1-2, with no clear D. The CDR3 extends over 17 amino acids. The V gene's germline CDR1 is LNHDA and CDR2 SQIVND (reference sequence). Between the trimmed V and J ends, which lost 3 bases and 1 base, there was a span of 18 bases. The CDR3, as DNA: TGTGCCAGTAGTATGTTCTTCCAGGTCGGAGATAACTATGGCTACACCTTC. Translation gives CASSMFFQVGDNYGYTF.

The CDR3 protein is CASSQDQGREETQYF. CDR3 nucleotide sequence: TGCGCCAGCAGCCAAGATCAAGGCAGGGAAGAGACCCAGTACTTC. The V gene is TRBV4-3, the J gene TRBJ2-5; D possibly corresponds to TRBD1 (5 bases). The CDR3 is 15 residues long. In germline, CDR1 is LGHNA, CDR2 YSLEER. Trimming cost V 0 bases and J 3 bases, with 11 bases left between them.

The rearrangement joins TRBV6-4 to TRBJ1-6; D might be TRBD1 (5 bases). This CDR3 spans 14 amino acids. V gave up 3 bases and J gave up 11 bases, with 14 bases separating them. Germline V CDR1 and CDR2: MRHNA, SNTAGT. The CDR3 region has the DNA TGTGCCAGCAGTGAGCTGGGGGGAATGACACCCCTCCACTTT. Amino acid sequence: CASSELGGMTPLHF.

The chain couples TRBV5-1 to TRBJ1-2; D is unclear. CDR1 SGHRS and CDR2 YFSETQ come from the germline V gene. Trimming removed 4 bases at V and 3 bases at J, with 19 bases between. The CDR3 is 16 residues long. CDR3 nucleotides: TGCGCCAGCAGCCAGGAATTGTCAGGACTCGACTATGGCTACACCTTC. Protein sequence: CASSQELSGLDYGYTF.

This rearrangement joins TRBV6-4 to TRBJ2-3; 8 bases fit TRBD2. The junction had 5 bases not matched to a gene; V was cut back by 3 bases and J by 3 bases. Germline assignment: CDR1 MRHNA and CDR2 SNTAGT. The CDR3 length is 15 residues. CDR3: CASSEETSATDTQYF. Written as DNA, the CDR3 is TGTGCCAGCAGTGAGGAGACTAGCGCTACAGATACGCAGTATTTT.

This chain connects TRBV27 to TRBJ2-3; D is unclear. V shed 2 bases and J shed 1 base, with 10 bases lying between them. Germline CDR1 and CDR2: MNHEY and SMNVEV (reference sequence). The CDR3 totals 15 residues. CDR3 nucleotides: TGTGCCAGCAGTTTAAGGAACGGCGGCACAGATACGCAGTATTTT. Translation gives CASSLRNGGTDTQYF.

The genes are TRBV5-4 and TRBJ2-3; either TRBD1 or TRBD2 may supply D (5 bases each). The CDR3 runs 14 residues. Trimming took off 5 bases at V and 6 bases at J, with 16 bases between the two ends. The V gene's germline CDR1 is SGHNT and CDR2 YYREEE (reference sequence). The CDR3 region is CASRRGTSVDTQYF. The CDR3 DNA reads as TGTGCCAGCAGGAGGGGCACCTCAGTGGATACGCAGTATTTT.